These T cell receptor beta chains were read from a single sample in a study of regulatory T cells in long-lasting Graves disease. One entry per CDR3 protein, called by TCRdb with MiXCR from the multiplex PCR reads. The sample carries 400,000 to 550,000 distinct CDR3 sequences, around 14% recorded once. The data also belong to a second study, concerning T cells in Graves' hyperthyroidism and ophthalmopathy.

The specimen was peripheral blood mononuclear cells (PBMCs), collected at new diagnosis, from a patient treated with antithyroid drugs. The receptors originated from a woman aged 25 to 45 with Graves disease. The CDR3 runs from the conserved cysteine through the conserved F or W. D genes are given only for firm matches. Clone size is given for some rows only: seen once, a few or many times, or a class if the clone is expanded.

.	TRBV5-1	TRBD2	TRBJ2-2	TGCGCCAGCAGCTTGGCCGGGACGATGGCGGGACTAGCGGGATCCGGGGAGCTGTTTTTT	CASSLAGTMAGLAGSGELFF
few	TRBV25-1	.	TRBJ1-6	TGTGCCAGCAGTGAATTTGAGCGGGCATTGGGTTCACCCCTCCACTTT	CASSEFERALGSPLHF
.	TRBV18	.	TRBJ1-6	TGTGCCAGCTCACCACCGAGGGGTCCTGAGGTGGCACCCCTCCACTTT	CASSPPRGPEVAPLHF
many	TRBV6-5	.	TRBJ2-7	TGTGCCAGCAGTTACTATGTGGGGGGGCAGTTCGAGCAGTACTTC	CASSYYVGGQFEQYF
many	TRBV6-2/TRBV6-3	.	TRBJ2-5	TGTGCCAGCACCCTGGCGTTTCGAATTCAAGAGACCCAGTACTTC	CASTLAFRIQETQYF
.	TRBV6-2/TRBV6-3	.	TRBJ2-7	TGTGCCAGCAGGGACATGACAGGAGTTTCCTACGAGCAGTACTTC	CASRDMTGVSYEQYF
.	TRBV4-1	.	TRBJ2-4	TGCGCCAGCAGCGGCGACTTAAACATTCAGTACTTC	CASSGDLNIQYF
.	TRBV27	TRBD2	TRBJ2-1	TGTGCCAGCAGACCGGGACTAGCGGCTTACAATGAGCAGTTCTTC	CASRPGLAAYNEQFF
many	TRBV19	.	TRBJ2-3	TGTGCCAGTAGTGATATAACCCTAGCAGATACGCAGTATTTT	CASSDITLADTQYF
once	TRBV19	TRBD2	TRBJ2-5	TGTGCCAGTAGTTTAGGACTAGCGATGGGGTTCATTGAGACCCAGTACTTC	CASSLGLAMGFIETQYF
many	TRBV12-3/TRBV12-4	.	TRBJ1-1	TGTGCCACCCGGGAGGCAGCCTGGGCTGAAGCTTTCTTT	CATREAAWAEAFF
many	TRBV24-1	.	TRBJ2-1	TGTGCCACCAGTGATTTGAGCGGCCCCGACAATGAGCAGTTCTTC	CATSDLSGPDNEQFF
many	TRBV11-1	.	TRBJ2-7	TGTGCCAGCAGCTTTCGGGGCGACTCCTACGAGCAGTACTTC	CASSFRGDSYEQYF
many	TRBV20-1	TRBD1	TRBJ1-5	TGCAGTGCTCCGACAGGGGGAGCTAGCAATCAGCCCCAGCATTTT	CSAPTGGASNQPQHF
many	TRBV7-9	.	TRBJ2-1	TGTGCCAGCAGCTTAGTGGGGAGGAGCTCCTACAATGAGCAGTTCTTC	CASSLVGRSSYNEQFF
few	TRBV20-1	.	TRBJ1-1	TGCAGTGCTAGTCGAGGGGGGGCTACTGAAGCTTTCTTT	CSASRGGATEAFF